The clone carrying this T cell receptor beta chain showed up just a few times. Its antigen is undetermined. The data were obtained in a study of blood T cells in healthy people across ages. Study-wide points: Researchers deemed the diversity estimates from one million T cells underestimates.

Isolated per sample were at least 6.5 million PBMCs. The CDR3 extends over 15 amino acids. Germline V gene data show CDR1 as SEHNR and CDR2 as FQNEAQ (reference sequence). Trimming at V came to 0 bases and at J to 6 bases, leaving 3 bases not matched to a gene. With a J-beta primer mix and a sample-barcoded 5' primer, a second PCR ran 7 to 11 cycles. Each TCR beta cDNA got a 12-nucleotide random molecular identifier. TCRdb re-called the 5' RACE reads with MiXCR, one entry per CDR3 protein. The sample contains 1.4 million to 1.5 million distinct CDR3 sequences, approximately 40% of which appear only once.

This rearrangement joins TRBV7-9 to TRBJ2-2; 8 nucleotides agree with TRBD2. The TCR sequence derives from a woman aged 18-29 years in good health. Input material: blood. The CDR3 bases are TGTGCCAGCAGCTTAGCCAGCGGGAGCCCCGGGGAGCTGTTTTTT. Translation: CASSLASGSPGELFF. The variable domain in full, completed from reference TRBV7-9 and TRBJ2-2, reads DTGVSQNPRHKITKRGQNVTFRCDPISEHNRLYWYRQTLGQGPEFLTYFQNEAQLEKSRLLSDRFSAERPKGSFSTLEIQRTEQGDSAMYLCASSLASGSPGELFFGEGSRLTVL.